This TCR beta chain comes out of a study of shared clonotypes between healthy human individuals. Whole-study context: Each donor contributed plates that comprised three CD4 naive, three CD4 memory, two CD8 naive and one CD8 memory.

Genomic DNA belonging to each subset was distributed in equal measure over several immunoSEQ plates. Measured with immunoSEQ multiplex PCR; TCRdb has only the in-frame clones, and not every one. This table has around 2.1 million clones, approximately 94% appearing once. The CDR3 totals 13 residues. Germline V gene lookup returns CDR1 SGHDN and CDR2 FVKESK. Trimming took 6 bases from V and 7 from J, leaving 16 bases between them. As defined, naive CD8 cells were CD45RO-negative and positively selected for CCR7, with terminally differentiated effector memory CD45RA+ cells excluded. Sequencing was carried out using naive CD8+ T cells from PBMCs. This chain connects TRBV14 to TRBJ2-7; D unresolved. The source of this sequence is a young man in good health. Some clones in this sample may be carry-over from other donors' samples. CDR3: CASSRTLRGEQYF. The DNA of the CDR3 is TGTGCCAGCAGTCGGACCCTCCGTGGGGAGCAGTACTTC.